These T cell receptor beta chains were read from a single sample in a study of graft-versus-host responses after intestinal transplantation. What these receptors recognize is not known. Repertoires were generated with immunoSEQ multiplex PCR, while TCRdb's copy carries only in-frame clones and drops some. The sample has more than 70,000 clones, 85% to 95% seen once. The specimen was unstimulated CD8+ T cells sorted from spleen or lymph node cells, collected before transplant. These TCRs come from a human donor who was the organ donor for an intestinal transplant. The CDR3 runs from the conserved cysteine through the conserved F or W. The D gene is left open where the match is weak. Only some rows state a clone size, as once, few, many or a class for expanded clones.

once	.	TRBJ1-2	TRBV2	TGTGCCAGTTCGACAGGCTATGGCTACACCTTC	CASSTGYGYTF
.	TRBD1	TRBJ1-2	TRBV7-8	TGTGCCAGCAGCTCGCGACAGGGGGCAAGGGATGGCTACACCTTC	CASSSRQGARDGYTF
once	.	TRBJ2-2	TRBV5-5	TGTGCCAGCAGCTTCGGGGAAAACACCGGGGAGCTGTTTTTT	CASSFGENTGELFF
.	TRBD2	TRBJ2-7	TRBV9	TGTGCCAGCAGCGTAGCAGCGGGGGGGCGCGACGAGCAGTACTTC	CASSVAAGGRDEQYF
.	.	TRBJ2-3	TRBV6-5	TGTGCCAGCAGTTACTGGGCGAGCACAGATACGCAGTATTTT	CASSYWASTDTQYF
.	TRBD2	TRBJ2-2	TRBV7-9	TGTGCCAGCAGCGCCCAGCGGGGAGGAACCGGGGAGCTGTTTTTT	CASSAQRGGTGELFF
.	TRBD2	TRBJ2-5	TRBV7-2	TGTGCCAGCAGATCTAGCGGGGAGGAGACCCAGTACTTC	CASRSSGEETQYF
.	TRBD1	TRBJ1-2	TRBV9	TGTGCCAGCAGCGGACAGGGGGTGGACTATGGCTACACCTTC	CASSGQGVDYGYTF
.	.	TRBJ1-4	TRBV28	TGTGCCAGCAGCCTCAAGAGGGATGCTAATGAAAAACTGTTTTTT	CASSLKRDANEKLFF
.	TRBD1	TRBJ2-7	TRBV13	TGTGCCAGCAGCTCCCGGGACAGGGGGTACGAGCAGTACTTC	CASSSRDRGYEQYF
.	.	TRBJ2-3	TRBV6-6	TGTGCCAGCAGCCTCTACGACACAGATACGCAGTATTTT	CASSLYDTDTQYF
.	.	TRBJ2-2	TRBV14	TGTGCCAGCAGCTCTAGTAACACCGGGGAGCTGTTTTTT	CASSSSNTGELFF
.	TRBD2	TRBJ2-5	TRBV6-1	TGTGCCAGCAGGACCCTGGGAGGGGCAGGGAAGACCCAGTACTTC	CASRTLGGAGKTQYF
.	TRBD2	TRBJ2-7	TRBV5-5	TGTGCCAGCAGCTTGGTCGGACTAGCGGTCTACGAGCAGTACTTC	CASSLVGLAVYEQYF
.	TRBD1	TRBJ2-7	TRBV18	TGTGCCAGCTCACCACGGCAGGGGGCCAATCCCTACGAGCAGTACTTC	CASSPRQGANPYEQYF
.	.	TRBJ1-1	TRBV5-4	TGTGCCAGCAGTACAGGGAACACTGAAGCTTTCTTT	CASSTGNTEAFF
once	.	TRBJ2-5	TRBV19	TGTGCCAGTAGTATCCGGGGTATCCAAGAGACCCAGTACTTC	CASSIRGIQETQYF
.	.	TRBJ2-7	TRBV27	TGTGCCAGTAGGAGGTGGGGCTACGAGCAGTACTTC	CASRRWGYEQYF
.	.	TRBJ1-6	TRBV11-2	TGTGCCAGCAGCTTAGCTCCGGGGGTCCATTCACCCCTCCACTTT	CASSLAPGVHSPLHF
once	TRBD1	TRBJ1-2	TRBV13	TGTGCCAGCAGCTTATTTTCACAGGGGAGAGAAGGCTACACCTTC	CASSLFSQGREGYTF
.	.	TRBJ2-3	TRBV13	TGTGCCAGCAGCTCCTCAGACTATACGCAGTATTTT	CASSSSDYTQYF
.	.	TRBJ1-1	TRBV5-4	TGTGCCAGCAGCTTGGGAACAGGAGCCACTGAAGCTTTCTTT	CASSLGTGATEAFF
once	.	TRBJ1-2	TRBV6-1	TGTGCCAGCGCGCGGGCGGGCCATGGCTACACCTTC	CASARAGHGYTF
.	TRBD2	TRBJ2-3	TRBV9	TGTGCCAGCAGCGTAGATGGGCTAGCGGGGACCATGACAGATACGCAGTATTTT	CASSVDGLAGTMTDTQYF
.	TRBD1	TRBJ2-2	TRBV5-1	TGCGCCAGCAGCTTGTTCCGGGACAGGGGGTTCGGGGAGCTGTTTTTT	CASSLFRDRGFGELFF
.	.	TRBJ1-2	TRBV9	TGTGCCAGCAGCCCCTATGGGCCGGGACTCCCTCAAGGCTATGGCTACACCTTC	CASSPYGPGLPQGYGYTF
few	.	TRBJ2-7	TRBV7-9	TGTGCCAGCAGCTTTACGGAGGGGGCCCACGAGCAGTACTTC	CASSFTEGAHEQYF
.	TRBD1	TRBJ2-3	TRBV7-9	TGTGCCAGCAACCTCCGACAGGGCCCAAGCACAGATACGCAGTATTTT	CASNLRQGPSTDTQYF
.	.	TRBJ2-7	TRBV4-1	TGCGCCAGCAGCCCACAAGGGGGCGGGGGGACCTACTACGAGCAGTACTTC	CASSPQGGGGTYYEQYF
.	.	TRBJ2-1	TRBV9	TGTGCCAGCAGCCCTGGGACTTACTCCTACAATGAGCAGTTCTTC	CASSPGTYSYNEQFF
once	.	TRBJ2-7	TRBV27	TGTGCCAGCAGCCCCTTTAGTGCTAGCCTGTTCGGGCAGTACTTC	CASSPFSASLFGQYF
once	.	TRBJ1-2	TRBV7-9	TGTGCCAGCAGCTTAGAGGGGCGAAACTATGGCTACACCTTC	CASSLEGRNYGYTF
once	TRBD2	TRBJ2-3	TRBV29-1	TGCAGCGTAGGGCTAGCGGGGGTTTCTAGCACAGATACGCAGTATTTT	CSVGLAGVSSTDTQYF
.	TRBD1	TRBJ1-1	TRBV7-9	TGTGCCAGCAGGTCCGACAGGGGAGGGTCTGAAGCTTTCTTT	CASRSDRGGSEAFF
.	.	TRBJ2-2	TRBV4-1	TGCGCCAGCAGAGAAGGTGCGGGTTTTCGTGTCACCGGGGAGCTGTTTTTT	CASREGAGFRVTGELFF
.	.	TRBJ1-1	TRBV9	TGTGCCAGCAGCGTGGGGGGGCTATTGAACACTGAAGCTTTCTTT	CASSVGGLLNTEAFF
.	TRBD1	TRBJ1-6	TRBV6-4	TGTGCCAGCAGTGACTCAGGGGGCGCCCTCCACTTT	CASSDSGGALHF
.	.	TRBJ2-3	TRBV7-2	TGTGCCAGCAGCTTCAGGGGACGGAGCACAGATACGCAGTATTTT	CASSFRGRSTDTQYF
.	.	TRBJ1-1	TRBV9	TGTGCCAGCAGCGTAGAAGCGAACACTGAAGCTTTCTTT	CASSVEANTEAFF
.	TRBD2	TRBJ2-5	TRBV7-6	TGTGCCAGCAGCTTAGCCCCCGGGACGGGGGGGACCCAGTACTTC	CASSLAPGTGGTQYF
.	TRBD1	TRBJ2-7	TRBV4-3	TGCGCCAGCAGCTCTGACAGGGGCTTCTACGAGCAGTACTTC	CASSSDRGFYEQYF
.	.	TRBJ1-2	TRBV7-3	TGTGCCAGCAGCTTGTCGGCAGGGGTTAACTATGGCTACACCTTC	CASSLSAGVNYGYTF